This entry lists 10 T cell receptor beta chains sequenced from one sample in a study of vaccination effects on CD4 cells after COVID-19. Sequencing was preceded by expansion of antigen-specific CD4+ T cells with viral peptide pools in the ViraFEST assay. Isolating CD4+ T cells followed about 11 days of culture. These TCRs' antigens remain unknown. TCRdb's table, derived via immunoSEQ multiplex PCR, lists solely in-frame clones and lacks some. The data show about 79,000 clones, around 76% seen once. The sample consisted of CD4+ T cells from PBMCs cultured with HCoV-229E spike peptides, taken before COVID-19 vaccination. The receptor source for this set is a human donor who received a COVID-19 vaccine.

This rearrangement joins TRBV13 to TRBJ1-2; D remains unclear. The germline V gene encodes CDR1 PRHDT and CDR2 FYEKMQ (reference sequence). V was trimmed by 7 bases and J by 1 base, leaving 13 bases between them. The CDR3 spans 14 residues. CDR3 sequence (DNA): TGTGCCAGCACCAGATTGGGGAATAACTATGGCTACACCTTC. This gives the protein CASTRLGNNYGYTF.

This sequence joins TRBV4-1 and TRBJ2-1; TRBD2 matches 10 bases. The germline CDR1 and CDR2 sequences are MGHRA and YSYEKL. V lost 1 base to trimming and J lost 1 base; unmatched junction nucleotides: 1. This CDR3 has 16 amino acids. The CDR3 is CASSQGTSGSYNEQFF. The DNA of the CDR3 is TGCGCCAGCAGCCAAGGGACTAGCGGATCCTACAATGAGCAGTTCTTC.

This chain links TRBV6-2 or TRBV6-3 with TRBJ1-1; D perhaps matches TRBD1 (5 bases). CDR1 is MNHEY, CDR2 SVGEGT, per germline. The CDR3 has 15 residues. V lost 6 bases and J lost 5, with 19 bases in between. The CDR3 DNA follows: TGTGCCAGCAGCCCTCGGGGGGAGGTAGGGACTGAAGCTTTCTTT. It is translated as CASSPRGEVGTEAFF.

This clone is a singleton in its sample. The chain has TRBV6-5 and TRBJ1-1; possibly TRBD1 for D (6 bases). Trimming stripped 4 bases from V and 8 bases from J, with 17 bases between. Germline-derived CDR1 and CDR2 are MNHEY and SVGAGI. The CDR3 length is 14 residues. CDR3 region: CASSLQGHSVEAFF. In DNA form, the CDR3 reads TGTGCCAGCAGTTTACAGGGACACTCGGTGGAAGCTTTCTTT.

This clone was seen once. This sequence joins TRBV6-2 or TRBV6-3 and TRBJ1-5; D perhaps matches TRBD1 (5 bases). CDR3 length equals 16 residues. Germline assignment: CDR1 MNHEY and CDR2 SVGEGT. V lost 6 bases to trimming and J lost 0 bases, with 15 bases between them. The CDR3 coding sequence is TGTGCCAGCAGACCTCCCGGGACCTATAGCAATCAGCCCCAGCATTTT. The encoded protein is CASRPPGTYSNQPQHF.

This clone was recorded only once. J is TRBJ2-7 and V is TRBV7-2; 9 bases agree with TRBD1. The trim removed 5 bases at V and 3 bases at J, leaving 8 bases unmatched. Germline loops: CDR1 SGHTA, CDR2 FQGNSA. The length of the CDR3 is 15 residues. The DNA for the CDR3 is TGTGCCAGCAGCCTTGCCGGGACAGGGAACTACGAGCAGTACGTC. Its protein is CASSLAGTGNYEQYV.

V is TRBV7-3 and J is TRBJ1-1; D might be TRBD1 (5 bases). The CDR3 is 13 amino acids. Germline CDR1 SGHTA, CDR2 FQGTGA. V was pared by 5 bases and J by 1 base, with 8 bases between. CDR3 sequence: CASSTGTNTEAFF. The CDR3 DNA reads TGTGCCAGCAGCACTGGGACGAACACTGAAGCTTTCTTT.

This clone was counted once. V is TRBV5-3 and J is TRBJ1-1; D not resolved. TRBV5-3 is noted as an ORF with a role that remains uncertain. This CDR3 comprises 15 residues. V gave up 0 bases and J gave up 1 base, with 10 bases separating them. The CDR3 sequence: CARSLARLRNTEAFF. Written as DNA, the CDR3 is TGTGCCAGAAGCTTGGCTCGACTGCGGAACACTGAAGCTTTCTTT.

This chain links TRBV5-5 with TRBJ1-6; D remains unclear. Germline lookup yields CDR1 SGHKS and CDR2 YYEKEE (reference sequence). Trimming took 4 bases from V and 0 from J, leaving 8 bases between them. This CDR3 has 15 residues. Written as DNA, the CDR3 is TGTGCCAGCAGCCCCAGGAGCTCCTATAATTCACCCCTCCACTTT. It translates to CASSPRSSYNSPLHF. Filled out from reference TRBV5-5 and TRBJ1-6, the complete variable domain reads DAGVTQSPTHLIKTRGQQVTLRCSPISGHKSVSWYQQVLGQGPQFIFQYYEKEERGRGNFPDRFSARQFPNYSSELNVNALLLGDSALYLCASSPRSSYNSPLHFGNGTRLTVT.

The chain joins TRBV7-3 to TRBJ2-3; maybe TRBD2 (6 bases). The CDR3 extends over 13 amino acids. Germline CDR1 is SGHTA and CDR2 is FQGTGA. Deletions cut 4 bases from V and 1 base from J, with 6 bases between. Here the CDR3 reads CASSSSGTDTQYF. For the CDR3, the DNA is TGTGCCAGCAGCTCTAGCGGCACAGATACGCAGTATTTT.